Each of the 9 T cell receptor beta chains below was sequenced from the same sample in a study of identical twins. TCRdb used MiXCR to reprocess the 5' RACE reads, holding one entry per CDR3 protein. The sample carries some 240,000 distinct CDR3 sequences, about 8.9% recorded once. These sequences were also reported in another study, on yellow fever vaccine responses in identical twins.

The sample was CD8+ T cells sorted from blood. These receptors were collected from a woman younger than 30 in good health.

In its sample, this clonotype was seen a few times. The J gene is TRBJ2-5, the V gene TRBV21-1; the table's D gene call, TRBD1, was not cross checked with the DNA. TRBV21-1 is given as a pseudogene. The CDR3 has 19 amino acids. The CDR3 coding sequence is TGTGCCAGCAGCAAAGAGGCTTTAGGGACAGGGGCCAAGTCGGAGACCCAGTACTTC. Its translation is CASSKEALGTGAKSETQYF.

V usage is TRBV27 and J usage is TRBJ1-4, with a tentative D call TRBD1 (5 bases). The V and J ends lost 7 bases and 8 bases respectively, with 14 bases between them. Per the germline V gene, CDR1 is MNHEY and CDR2 is SMNVEV (reference sequence). The length of the CDR3 is 13 residues. CDR3 DNA: TGTGCCAGCACCGGGCAGGGTGAGGAAAAACTGTTTTTT. It codes for CASTGQGEEKLFF.

This clonotype appeared a few times. The genes are TRBV27 and TRBJ1-5; D remains unclear. The CDR3 consists of 14 residues. Per the germline V gene, CDR1 is MNHEY and CDR2 is SMNVEV (reference sequence). The V end lost 6 bases, the J end lost 0 bases, and 9 bases lay between the germline ends. CDR3 sequence (DNA): TGTGCCAGCAGACCTGCAGGTAGCAATCAGCCCCAGCATTTT. This gives the protein CASRPAGSNQPQHF.

The gene calls are TRBV11-3 and TRBJ2-5, with D perhaps matching TRBD2 (5 bases). This CDR3 has 13 residues. V lost 2 bases to trimming and J lost 5 bases, with 9 bases between them. Germline assignment: CDR1 SGHNT and CDR2 YENEEA. Written as DNA, the CDR3 is TGTGCCAGCAGCTTAAGGTCGGGGGAGACCCAGTACTTC. The encoded protein is CASSLRSGETQYF.

This clonotype has only a few counts. The chain employs TRBV6-5 and TRBJ1-1, with D unclear. This CDR3 comprises 15 residues. The V and J ends lost 2 bases and 6 bases respectively, with 16 bases between them. CDR1 MNHEY and CDR2 SVGAGI come from the germline V gene. CDR3 DNA sequence: TGTGCCAGCAGTTACCTCGTCAATGTAATCTCTGAAGCTTTCTTT. Translating it yields CASSYLVNVISEAFF.

The rearrangement uses TRBV28 and TRBJ2-7; no clear D gene. CDR1 is MDHEN and CDR2 is SYDVKM in the germline V gene. The CDR3 consists of 13 residues. Trimming took off 2 bases at V and 5 bases at J, with 10 bases between the two ends. CDR3 DNA: TGTGCCAGCAGTTTAGTGGGTAAACACGAGCAGTACTTC. It specifies CASSLVGKHEQYF.

In its sample, this clonotype was seen many times. V gene TRBV5-4 combines with J gene TRBJ2-1, with D possibly being TRBD1 (5 bases). Germline lookup yields CDR1 SGHNT and CDR2 YYREEE (reference sequence). V was trimmed by 4 bases and J by 5 bases, leaving 19 bases between them. This CDR3 region has 16 residues. CDR3 bases: TGTGCCAGCAGCCAAGGGGTCTACAATCTCGACAATGAGCAGTTCTTC. Protein: CASSQGVYNLDNEQFF. Full variable domain (missing parts from reference TRBV5-4 and TRBJ2-1): ETGVTQSPTHLIKTRGQQVTLRCSSQSGHNTVSWYQQALGQGPQFIFQYYREEENGRGNFPPRFSGLQFPNYSSELNVNALELDDSALYLCASSQGVYNLDNEQFFGPGTRLTVL.

At least ten counts were recorded for this clonotype. The V and J genes are TRBV20-1 and TRBJ2-7; D gene uncertain. V lost 0 bases and J 3 bases, leaving 3 bases between the germline ends. Per germline, CDR1 DFQATT and CDR2 SNEGSKA (reference sequence). This CDR3 contains 11 residues. DNA for the CDR3: TGCAGTGCTAGAGATGTCTACGAGCAGTACTTC. Its protein product is CSARDVYEQYF.

The V and J genes are TRBV24-1 and TRBJ2-2, with D possibly TRBD2 on 5 matching bases. V gave up 3 bases and J gave up 7 bases, with 20 bases separating them. Germline-derived CDR1 and CDR2 are KGHDR and SFDVKD. CDR3 length equals 17 residues. The CDR3 DNA reads TGTGCCACCAGTGATCGTTCCGGGAAAAAGGGCATCGGGGAGCTGTTTTTT. Amino acid sequence: CATSDRSGKKGIGELFF.